Listed here is a single T cell receptor beta chain. The germline V and J ends were trimmed by 2 bases and 3 bases, with 8 bases remaining between them. There are 13 residues in the CDR3. CDR1 is SGHTA and CDR2 is FQGNSA in the germline V gene. The data stem from a study of OX40 agonist ivuxolimab in advanced cancers. This table comes from immunoSEQ multiplex PCR, and its TCRdb copy is limited to in-frame clones, with some not included. Here the sample spans 65,000 to 70,000 clones, approximately 85% being singletons. The chain links TRBV7-2 to TRBJ2-7; unclear D gene. The receptor was isolated from an adult with an advanced solid tumor such as melanoma, head and neck, liver or kidney cancer. The sample here was CD4+ or CD8+ T cells sorted from blood, taken in a trial of the OX40 agonist ivuxolimab. The CDR3 nucleotides read TGTGCCAGCAGCTTACTTTCTAACTACGAGCAGTACTTC. Translating it yields CASSLLSNYEQYF.